This T cell receptor beta chain is drawn from a study of response to subunit inactivated influenza vaccine. Study conclusions and caveats: It was the authors' suggestion that each seasonal influenza vaccination recruits few new T cells.

Germline-derived CDR1 and CDR2 are SGHDT and YYEEEE. This CDR3 has 14 amino acids. V gave up 3 bases and J gave up 1 base, with 9 bases separating them. MiXCR, applied by TCRdb to the RT-PCR reads, yields one record per CDR3 protein. The sample includes about half a million distinct CDR3 sequences, under 9% of them seen just once. This clonotype was seen more than once but under ten times. Antigen specificity is unknown. Sequenced material: PBMCs from blood, taken around 25 months after vaccination. The gene calls are TRBV5-6 and TRBJ2-3; TRBD2 might be the D (5 bases). The sequence came from a man aged 50-75 years who received an inactivated influenza vaccine. As DNA, the CDR3 is TGTGCCAGCAGCTGGAGGAGCGGCACAGATACGCAGTATTTT. Translated: CASSWRSGTDTQYF.